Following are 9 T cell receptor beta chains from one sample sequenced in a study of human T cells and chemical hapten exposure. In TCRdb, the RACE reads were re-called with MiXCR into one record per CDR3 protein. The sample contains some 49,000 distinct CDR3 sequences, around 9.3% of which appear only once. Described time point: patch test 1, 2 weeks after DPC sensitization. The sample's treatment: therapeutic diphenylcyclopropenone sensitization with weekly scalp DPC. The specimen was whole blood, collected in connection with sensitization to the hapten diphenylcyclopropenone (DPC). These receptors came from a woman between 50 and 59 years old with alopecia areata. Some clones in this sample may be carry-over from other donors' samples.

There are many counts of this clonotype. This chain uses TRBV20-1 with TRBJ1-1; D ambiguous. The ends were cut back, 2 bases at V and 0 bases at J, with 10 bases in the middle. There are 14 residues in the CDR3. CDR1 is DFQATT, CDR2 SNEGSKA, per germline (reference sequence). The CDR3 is CSARRASLNTEAFF. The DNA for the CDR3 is TGCAGTGCTAGAAGGGCCAGCTTGAACACTGAAGCTTTCTTT.

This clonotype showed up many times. The CDR3 DNA follows: TGTGCCAGCTCTCCGGAGGAGAATAACTATGGCTACACCTTC. This encodes CASSPEENNYGYTF. The chain combines TRBV18 with TRBJ1-2; D not certain. The CDR3 consists of 14 residues. Germline V gene data show CDR1 as KGHSH and CDR2 as LQKENI. Trimming removed 6 bases from V and 1 base from J, with 12 bases in between.

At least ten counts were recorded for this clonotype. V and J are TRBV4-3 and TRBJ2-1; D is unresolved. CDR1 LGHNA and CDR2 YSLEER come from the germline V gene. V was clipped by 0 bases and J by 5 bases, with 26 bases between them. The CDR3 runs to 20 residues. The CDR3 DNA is TGCGCCAGCAGCCAAGATAGCCTAGTAGGGTTCGAAAAGTTCGACAATGAGCAGTTCTTC. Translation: CASSQDSLVGFEKFDNEQFF.

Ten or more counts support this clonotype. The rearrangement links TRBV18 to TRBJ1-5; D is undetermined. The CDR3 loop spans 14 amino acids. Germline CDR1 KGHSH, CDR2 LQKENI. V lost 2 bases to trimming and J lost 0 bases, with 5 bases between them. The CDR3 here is CASSPVYSNQPQHF. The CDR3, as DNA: TGTGCCAGCTCACCAGTATATAGCAATCAGCCCCAGCATTTT.

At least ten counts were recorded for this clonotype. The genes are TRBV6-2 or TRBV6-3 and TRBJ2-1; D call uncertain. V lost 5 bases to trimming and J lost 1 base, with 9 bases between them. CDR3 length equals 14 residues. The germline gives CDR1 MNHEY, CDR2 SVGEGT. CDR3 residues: CASSRIESYNEQFF. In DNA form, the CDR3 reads TGTGCCAGCAGTAGGATAGAATCCTACAATGAGCAGTTCTTC.

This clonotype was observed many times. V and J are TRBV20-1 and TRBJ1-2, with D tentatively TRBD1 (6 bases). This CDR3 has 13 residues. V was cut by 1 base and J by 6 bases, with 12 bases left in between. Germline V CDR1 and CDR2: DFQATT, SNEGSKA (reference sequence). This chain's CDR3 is CSARVQGYDGYTF. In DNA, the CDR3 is TGCAGTGCTAGAGTCCAGGGGTATGATGGCTACACCTTC.

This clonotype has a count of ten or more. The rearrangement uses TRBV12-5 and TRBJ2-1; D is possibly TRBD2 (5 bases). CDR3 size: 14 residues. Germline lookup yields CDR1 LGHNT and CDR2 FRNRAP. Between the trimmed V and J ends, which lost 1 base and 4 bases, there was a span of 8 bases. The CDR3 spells CASGLATGYNEQFF. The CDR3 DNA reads TGTGCTAGTGGTTTGGCGACGGGGTACAATGAGCAGTTCTTC.

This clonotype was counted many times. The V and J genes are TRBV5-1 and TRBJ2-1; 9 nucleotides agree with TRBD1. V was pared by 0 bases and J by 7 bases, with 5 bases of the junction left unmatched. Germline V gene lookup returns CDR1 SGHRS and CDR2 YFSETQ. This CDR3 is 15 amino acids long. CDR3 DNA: TGCGCCAGCAGCTTGGACAGGGGGCTTTTAAATGAGCAGTTCTTC. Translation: CASSLDRGLLNEQFF.

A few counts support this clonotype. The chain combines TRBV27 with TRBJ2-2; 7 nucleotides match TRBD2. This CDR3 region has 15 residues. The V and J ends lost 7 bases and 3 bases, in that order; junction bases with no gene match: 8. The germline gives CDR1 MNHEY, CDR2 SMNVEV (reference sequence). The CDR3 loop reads CASTPRLADTGELFF. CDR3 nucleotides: TGTGCCAGCACCCCGCGACTAGCAGACACCGGGGAGCTGTTTTTT.